Presented here are 15 T cell receptor beta chains from one specimen sequenced in a study of identifying expanded T cells in peripheral blood (dated by TCRdb to between 2019 and 2020). Library construction relied on the immunoSEQ multiplex PCR assay. TCRdb mirrors the immuneACCESS table, restricted to in-frame sequences. Some clones are absent from its copies; in checked studies, under half trace to an unresolved V gene, and the reason for the others is unknown. Here the sample has around 85,000 clones; approximately 91% occur a single time. The top ten constitute around 2.8% of the sample. The specimen was blood. The origin of the receptors is a person aged 18 to 70 in good health.

The chain combines TRBV6-4 with TRBJ2-3, with 7 bases fitting TRBD1. Germline V gene data show CDR1 as MRHNA and CDR2 as SNTAGT. V was clipped by 4 bases and J by 3 bases; unmatched bases: 4. The CDR3 spans 14 residues. CDR3 residues: CASSGGGETDTQYF. The CDR3, as DNA: TGTGCCAGCAGTGGAGGGGGCGAAACAGATACGCAGTATTTT.

The V gene is TRBV27, the J gene TRBJ2-3; D gene uncertain. The V gene's germline CDR1 is MNHEY and CDR2 SMNVEV (reference sequence). This CDR3 is built from 15 residues. The V end was cut by 2 bases, the J end by 1 base, with 10 bases between. The CDR3 DNA follows: TGTGCCAGCAGTTTAGATGGGCGCGGCACAGATACGCAGTATTTT. It encodes CASSLDGRGTDTQYF.

V gene TRBV29-1 combines with J gene TRBJ1-4, with 8 bases aligning to TRBD1. The germline V gene has CDR1 SQVTM and CDR2 ANQGSEA. This CDR3 has 14 residues. After removal of 3 bases from V and 4 bases from J, the junction contained 4 bases not matched to a gene. CDR3 residues: CSVEGTGDNEKLFF. DNA for the CDR3: TGCAGCGTTGAGGGGACAGGAGATAATGAAAAACTGTTTTTT.

The chain uses TRBV5-5 and TRBJ1-2; TRBD1 agrees at 8 bases. V lost 0 bases and J lost 3; bases outside the gene matches: 10. This CDR3 has 17 residues. Germline values: CDR1 SGHKS, CDR2 YYEKEE (reference sequence). CDR3 nucleotides: TGTGCCAGCAGCTTGGCCATAACAGGGGGTTTGGACTATGGCTACACCTTC. Residues: CASSLAITGGLDYGYTF.

This chain links TRBV7-2 with TRBJ2-7; perhaps D is TRBD1 or TRBD2 (5 bases each). The germline CDR1 and CDR2 sequences are SGHTA and FQGNSA. The CDR3 totals 15 residues. V dropped 2 bases and J dropped 2 bases, with 13 bases sitting between them. For the CDR3, the DNA is TGTGCCAGCAGCTTATATCGAGGGGACCCCTACGAGCAGTACTTC. Its translation: CASSLYRGDPYEQYF.

The chain couples TRBV9 to TRBJ2-1, with 12 bases aligning to TRBD2. CDR1 and CDR2 from the germline V gene are SGDLS and YYNGEE. The CDR3 contains 17 residues. Trimming at V came to 0 bases and at J to 7 bases, leaving 8 bases not matched to a gene. The CDR3 here is CASSVGASGGAENEQFF. CDR3 sequence (DNA): TGTGCCAGCAGCGTAGGCGCTAGCGGGGGGGCAGAAAATGAGCAGTTCTTC.

The chain is built from TRBV11-2 and TRBJ2-7, with 9 bases identical to TRBD2. In germline, CDR1 is SGHAT, CDR2 FQNNGV. The V segment lost 10 bases and the J segment 4 bases; nucleotides outside the gene matches: 5. The CDR3 sequence is 12 residues long. The CDR3: CATGTSRYEQYF. CDR3 nucleotide sequence: TGTGCCACTGGGACTAGCAGGTACGAGCAGTACTTC.

The chain recombines TRBV7-2 with TRBJ1-1, with D possibly TRBD1 on 6 matching bases. The CDR3 length is 15 residues. CDR1 and CDR2 (germline): SGHTA, FQGNSA. Trimming removed 5 bases at V and 4 bases at J, with 17 bases between. The CDR3 coding sequence is TGTGCCAGCAGCCTGGGGGGCGACCGGCGCACTGAAGCTTTCTTT. Residues: CASSLGGDRRTEAFF.

V is TRBV14 and J is TRBJ2-5, with TRBD2 matching 9 bases. Germline-derived CDR1 and CDR2 are SGHDN and FVKESK. J was trimmed by 2 bases and V by 3 bases; bases with no gene match: 13. This CDR3 spans 18 amino acids. In DNA form, the CDR3 reads TGTGCCAGCAGCCAGCCCCTGGAAGCGGGAGGAAGGCAAGAGACCCAGTACTTC. This encodes CASSQPLEAGGRQETQYF.

The rearrangement joins TRBV7-8 to TRBJ1-6, with D tentatively TRBD1 (5 bases). The germline V gene has CDR1 SGHVS and CDR2 FQNEAQ. The CDR3 length is 15 residues. The V and J ends lost 10 bases and 8 bases respectively, with 21 bases between them. The CDR3 DNA reads TGTGCCACGAGGATTTCGGGGGAAGGGGATTCACCCCTCCACTTT. Amino acids: CATRISGEGDSPLHF.

This clone is a singleton in its sample. This chain connects TRBV7-2 to TRBJ2-1, with 7 bases fitting TRBD1. This CDR3 has 15 amino acids. J lost 7 bases, V lost 1 base, and 7 bases had no gene match. Germline assignment: CDR1 SGHTA and CDR2 FQGNSA. CDR3 amino acids: CASSLEGGLTNEQFF. CDR3 coding DNA: TGTGCCAGCAGCTTAGAAGGGGGCCTGACTAATGAGCAGTTCTTC.

This chain uses TRBV6-4 with TRBJ2-1; D possibly uses TRBD1 or TRBD2 (5 bases each). The V and J ends lost 2 bases and 12 bases respectively, with 14 bases between them. CDR1 and CDR2 from the germline V gene are MRHNA and SNTAGT. The CDR3 totals 13 residues. The CDR3 reads CASSDGDQGSQFF. The CDR3 DNA reads as TGTGCCAGCAGTGACGGGGACCAGGGTTCGCAGTTCTTC.

The chain uses TRBV11-2 and TRBJ2-5; D tentatively fits TRBD1 or TRBD2 (9 bases each). The DNA end lines up better with TRBJ2-7; the J call may be wrong. This CDR3 region has 17 residues. In germline, CDR1 is SGHAT, CDR2 FQNNGV. The CDR3 bases are TGTGCCAGCAGCCCTCTTAACAGGGGGCGGGGGGGCTACGAGCAGTACTTC. It specifies CASSPLNRGRGGYEQYF.

This clone has just one count. This sequence joins TRBV11-2 and TRBJ2-1; 10 bases match TRBD1. Germline values: CDR1 SGHAT, CDR2 FQNNGV. V lost 5 bases to trimming and J lost 0 bases; unmatched junction nucleotides: 4. The CDR3 has 16 amino acids. CDR3 sequence (DNA): TGTGCCAGCAGCGGACAGGGGGTTGTCTCCTACAATGAGCAGTTCTTC. The encoded protein is CASSGQGVVSYNEQFF.

The chain carries TRBV5-1 and TRBJ2-1, with TRBD2 identical over 9 bases. The CDR3 loop spans 15 amino acids. The germline CDR1 and CDR2 sequences are SGHRS and YFSETQ. V was pared by 2 bases and J by 9 bases, with 9 bases of the junction left unmatched. CDR3 coding DNA: TGCGCCAGCAGCTTTTCCGATAGCGGGAGAGTTGAGCAGTTCTTC. This gives the protein CASSFSDSGRVEQFF.